This T cell receptor (beta chain) is drawn from a study of T cells in Graves' hyperthyroidism and ophthalmopathy. Study in general: Peripheral blood collection took place at initial diagnosis, before any treatment.

This clonotype was counted ten times or more. As yet, its antigen is unknown. Findings of the study overall: Among clonotypes expanded in thyroid above 0.001, most were also found in blood. It was a median approximately 6 months before onset that the model predicted ophthalmopathy.

What was amplified from RNA transcripts were TCR beta CDR3 regions. HTBI primers were used for first-round RT-PCR of the TCR CDR3. TCRdb independently ran MiXCR on the multiplex PCR reads; one entry per CDR3 protein. Of 350,000 to 450,000 distinct CDR3 sequences detected, roughly an eighth appear once; the ten largest clones hold approximately 27%. Between the trimmed V and J ends, which lost 0 bases and 7 bases, there was a span of 15 bases. This CDR3 comprises 15 residues. The rearrangement joins TRBV12-3 or TRBV12-4 to TRBJ1-2; no clear D. This sequence was found in a man between 50 and 59 years old with Graves' ophthalmopathy. The sequencing sample was made of blood. The DNA of the CDR3 is TGTGCCAGCAGTTTAGCGCTTACAGAATCGCGTGGCTACACCTTC. It specifies CASSLALTESRGYTF.